These 19 T cell receptor beta chains were sequenced from one sample in a study of neoadjuvant anti-PD-1 for oral cavity cancer. TCRdb keeps only in-frame clones here, not all; method: immunoSEQ multiplex PCR. Of roughly 12,000 clones detected, under 60% appear once; the ten largest clones hold 9.5% to 15%. The starting material was tumor tissue, obtained before nivolumab (anti-PD-1) treatment. These receptors were collected from a person aged 35 to 85 with oral cavity squamous cell carcinoma.

V and J are TRBV5-6 and TRBJ2-7, with TRBD2 matching over 7 bases. The V gene's germline CDR1 is SGHDT and CDR2 YYEEEE. The V gene end was trimmed by 4 bases and the J gene end by 2 bases; junction bases not matched to a gene: 12. The CDR3 loop spans 16 amino acids. In DNA form, the CDR3 reads TGTGCCAGCAGCATTCGGTTTTCTAGCGGTCCCTACGAGCAGTACTTC. Translation gives CASSIRFSSGPYEQYF.

The chain employs TRBV6-5 and TRBJ1-1; D may be TRBD1 (6 bases). Trimming cost V 6 bases and J 2 bases, with 13 bases left between them. Germline V lookup: CDR1 MNHEY, CDR2 SVGAGI. The CDR3 runs 14 residues. For the CDR3, the DNA is TGTGCCAGCAGGGCAGGGGTAGTTAACACTGAAGCTTTCTTT. Protein sequence: CASRAGVVNTEAFF.

This sequence joins TRBV5-6 and TRBJ1-1; D unresolved. Trimming took off 3 bases at V and 11 bases at J, with 14 bases between the two ends. From germline, CDR1 is SGHDT and CDR2 YYEEEE. CDR3 size: 12 residues. CDR3 DNA: TGTGCCAGCAGCTCACAAGACATAAACGCTTTCTTT. It is translated as CASSSQDINAFF.

The V and J genes are TRBV28 and TRBJ2-7; D remains ambiguous. Germline V CDR1 and CDR2: MDHEN, SYDVKM. This CDR3 spans 14 amino acids. V lost 7 bases and J lost 0, with 13 bases in between. This chain's CDR3 is CASTDPMSSYEQYF. In nucleotides, the CDR3 is TGTGCCAGCACGGATCCGATGAGCTCCTACGAGCAGTACTTC.

The chain links TRBV28 to TRBJ2-7; D is possibly TRBD2 (6 bases). Germline values: CDR1 MDHEN, CDR2 SYDVKM. V was pared by 3 bases and J by 2 bases, with 17 bases between. The CDR3 runs to 16 residues. In DNA form, the CDR3 reads TGTGCCAGCAGTTTCTTGGCGGGATCCGCCCCCTACGAGCAGTACTTC. This codes for CASSFLAGSAPYEQYF.

In this sample, this clone turned up a few times. The CDR3 is CASSISSGTGEQYF. The DNA for the CDR3 is TGTGCCAGTAGTATCAGTTCGGGAACGGGCGAGCAGTACTTC. The V gene is TRBV19, the J gene TRBJ2-7; possibly TRBD2 for D (5 bases). With 3 bases removed from V and 6 bases from J, the gap between germline ends came to 15 bases. The CDR3 covers 14 residues. Germline-derived CDR1 and CDR2 are LNHDA and SQIVND (reference sequence).

This chain joins TRBV6-6 and TRBJ2-1, with D tentatively TRBD2 (6 bases). Germline CDR1 is MNHNY and CDR2 is SVGAGI (reference sequence). This CDR3 spans 14 amino acids. Trimming removed 6 bases from V and 4 bases from J, with 13 bases in between. The CDR3 DNA sequence: TGTGCCAGCAGACGACCGGGAGTGTACAATGAGCAGTTCTTC. This sequence encodes CASRRPGVYNEQFF.

By sample fraction, this clone is medium-sized. Other DNA sequences of this sample code for an identical CDR3. The rearrangement links TRBV7-9 to TRBJ2-7, with D possibly being TRBD2 (6 bases). V was cut by 4 bases and J by 2 bases, with 12 bases left in between. Germline loops: CDR1 SEHNR, CDR2 FQNEAQ (reference sequence). The CDR3 sequence is 14 residues long. The chain's CDR3 is CASSSRDFTYEQYF. The CDR3 coding sequence is TGTGCCAGCAGCTCCCGGGACTTCACCTACGAGCAGTACTTC.

V and J are TRBV28 and TRBJ1-5; 11 bases align to TRBD1. The length of the CDR3 is 14 residues. Germline V gene lookup returns CDR1 MDHEN and CDR2 SYDVKM. The V segment lost 8 bases and the J segment 6 bases; nucleotides outside the gene matches: 6. The CDR3 sequence is CASVRDRGTQPQHF. In nucleotides, the CDR3 is TGTGCCAGCGTCCGGGACAGGGGGACTCAGCCCCAGCATTTT.

V gene TRBV28 combines with J gene TRBJ2-5; no clear D. CDR1 is MDHEN, CDR2 SYDVKM, per germline. Trimming took 8 bases from V and 3 from J, leaving 10 bases between them. The CDR3 is made up of 12 amino acids. CDR3 region: CASGQVKETQYF. The CDR3 DNA reads as TGTGCCAGCGGCCAGGTAAAAGAGACCCAGTACTTC. Filled out from reference TRBV28 and TRBJ2-5, the complete variable domain reads DVKVTQSSRYLVKRTGEKVFLECVQDMDHENMFWYRQDPGLGLRLIYFSYDVKMKEKGDIPEGYSVSREKKERFSLILESASTNQTSMYLCASGQVKETQYFGPGTRLLVL.

This clone showed up just a few times. The rearrangement joins TRBV15 to TRBJ2-1; TRBD1 agrees at 10 bases. The CDR3 is 18 residues long. Per the germline V gene, CDR1 is LNHNV and CDR2 is YYDKDF (reference sequence). V was clipped by 1 base and J by 10 bases; unmatched bases: 16. CDR3 DNA sequence: TGTGCCACCAGCAGAGCTTCAAATACCGGGACAGGGGCTGAGGAGCAGTTCTTC. Residues: CATSRASNTGTGAEEQFF.

The J gene is TRBJ2-7, the V gene TRBV27, with a tentative D call TRBD2 (6 bases). Germline CDR1 and CDR2: MNHEY and SMNVEV (reference sequence). The CDR3 spans 14 residues. V dropped 3 bases and J dropped 3 bases, with 12 bases sitting between them. The CDR3 DNA follows: TGTGCCAGCAGTTTCGAGGGAGGCGGCTACGAGCAGTACTTC. Translating gives CASSFEGGGYEQYF.

This chain joins TRBV7-9 and TRBJ2-5, with a weak D call TRBD2 (5 bases). The CDR3 is made up of 11 amino acids. V lost 1 base to trimming and J lost 12 bases, with 9 bases between them. The V gene's germline CDR1 is SEHNR and CDR2 FQNEAQ (reference sequence). The CDR3 DNA sequence: TGTGCCAGCAGCTTAGACCTGGAGGAGTACTTC. Protein product: CASSLDLEEYF. Based on the CDR3 plus reference TRBV7-9 and TRBJ2-5, the full variable domain is DTGVSQNPRHKITKRGQNVTFRCDPISEHNRLYWYRQTLGQGPEFLTYFQNEAQLEKSRLLSDRFSAERPKGSFSTLEIQRTEQGDSAMYLCASSLDLEEYFGPGTRLLVL.

The V call is TRBV18, the J call TRBJ1-2; 8 nucleotides match TRBD1. After removal of 1 base from V and 7 bases from J, the junction contained 14 bases not matched to a gene. Germline assignment: CDR1 KGHSH and CDR2 LQKENI. This CDR3 has 17 amino acids. The CDR3 reads CASSPQDRVSSSSGYTF. The CDR3 DNA reads TGTGCCAGCTCACCACAGGACAGGGTATCTTCTTCGAGTGGCTACACCTTC.

As concerns this clone: Distinct nucleotide sequences in the sample also encode this CDR3. This rearrangement joins TRBV9 to TRBJ2-3, with TRBD2 identical over 7 bases. The CDR3 extends over 14 amino acids. The germline CDR1 and CDR2 sequences are SGDLS and YYNGEE. V was clipped by 0 bases and J by 5 bases; unmatched bases: 3. The CDR3 DNA follows: TGTGCCAGCAGCGTAGATGGCGGGAGAGATACGCAGTATTTT. It is translated as CASSVDGGRDTQYF.

The chain couples TRBV5-1 to TRBJ1-1; perhaps TRBD1 as D (6 bases). V was shortened by 5 bases and J by 0 bases, with 8 bases between the two germline ends. The germline V gene encodes CDR1 SGHRS and CDR2 YFSETQ. The CDR3 is made up of 13 amino acids. The CDR3 nucleotides are TGCGCCAGCAGGGGGGGCTTGAACACTGAAGCTTTCTTT. Its protein is CASRGGLNTEAFF.

In its sample, this clone was seen a few times. CDR3 residues: CASSMPAGSEQYF. The CDR3 nucleotides are TGTGCCAGTAGTATGCCAGCGGGAAGCGAGCAGTACTTC. The chain combines TRBV19 with TRBJ2-7, with 7 bases identical to TRBD2. The CDR3 is 13 residues long. The V and J ends lost 3 bases and 6 bases, in that order; junction bases with no gene match: 5. Looked up from germline, CDR1 is LNHDA and CDR2 is SQIVND (reference sequence).

This clone has a single count. V is TRBV5-8 and J is TRBJ2-3; 10 bases match TRBD1. The CDR3 has 15 residues. With V trimmed by 4 bases and J by 2 bases, 4 bases remained unmatched. Germline V gene lookup returns CDR1 SGHTS and CDR2 YDEGEE. Here the CDR3 reads CASSPGQGNTDTQYF. Here the CDR3 DNA reads TGTGCCAGCAGCCCGGGACAGGGGAACACAGATACGCAGTATTTT.

This rearrangement joins TRBV10-3 to TRBJ1-2, with a tentative D call TRBD1 (5 bases). The CDR3 spans 14 residues. Trimming stripped 2 bases from V and 4 bases from J, with 11 bases between. The germline gives CDR1 ENHRY, CDR2 SYGVKD. CDR3 protein: CAISENPGTYGYTF. In DNA, the CDR3 is TGTGCCATCAGTGAGAACCCAGGGACCTATGGCTACACCTTC.